What follows is one T cell receptor (beta chain) and its context. The antigen is undetermined. This specimen comes from a study of Ad26.COV2.S vaccination and SARS-CoV-2 variants. As for the study in general: Each vaccinee took Ad26.COV2.S intramuscularly, once or twice 56 days apart.

Regarding treatment: roughly 20 received Ad26.COV2.S at low or high dose, single or two shots; several received placebo; per-sample allocation not given. At day 63 after the first vaccine or placebo injection, samples were drawn. Its platform was an Ad26 vector, and its expressed antigen was Wuhan-strain SARS-CoV-2 spike. Whole-study results and caveats: People given the vaccine had a wider spike-specific TCR breadth than placebo recipients did. Marked by substantial breadth, spike-specific CD8+ and CD4+ T cell responses were reportedly seen after vaccination.

Trimming left V 6 bases short and J 1 base short, with 9 bases between. The CDR3 is made up of 13 amino acids. Germline V gene sequence: CDR1 MNHEY, CDR2 SVGAGI. The table came from immunoSEQ multiplex PCR; TCRdb's copy has only in-frame clones and leaves some out. The repertoire has 200,000 to 300,000 clones, around 89% of them found once; the top ten carry about 10%. The rearrangement links TRBV6-5 to TRBJ1-2; D perhaps matches TRBD1 (6 bases). The clonotype comes from a person aged 18-60 years who received the Ad26.COV2.S COVID-19 vaccine or a placebo. The sequencing used peripheral blood, collected in a trial of Ad26.COV2.S vaccine versus placebo. DNA for the CDR3: TGTGCCAGCAGACCAGGGGTTAACTATGGCTACACCTTC. Encoded protein: CASRPGVNYGYTF.